Following are 9 T cell receptor beta chains from one sample sequenced in a study of T-cell reconstitution after alpha-beta-depleted transplantation in children. Using unique molecular identifiers, the investigators prepared the TCRbeta library. One entry per CDR3 protein results from TCRdb running MiXCR on the PCR reads. The sample yields 500,000 or so distinct CDR3 sequences, about 31% seen once. The material was PBMCs from the stem cell graft donor, obtained from the stem cell graft. The receptors derive from a human donor who donated a stem cell graft to a child with aplastic anemia.

In its sample, this clonotype was seen many times. The gene calls are TRBV29-1 and TRBJ1-2; D is ambiguous. The V end lost 4 bases, the J end lost 3 bases, and 9 bases lay between the germline ends. Looked up from germline, CDR1 is SQVTM and CDR2 is ANQGSEA. This CDR3 contains 12 residues. The CDR3 region is CSVANVDYGYTF. CDR3 DNA sequence: TGCAGCGTTGCCAATGTAGACTATGGCTACACCTTC.

This clonotype was seen a handful of times. The chain carries TRBV12-3 or TRBV12-4 and TRBJ2-4, with 7 bases that match TRBD1. V lost 4 bases and J lost 3; bases outside the gene matches: 9. The CDR3 is made up of 16 amino acids. CDR3 in DNA: TGTGCCAGCAGTTACGACAGGGTCGGAGTCAAAAACATTCAGTACTTC. Protein: CASSYDRVGVKNIQYF.

The rearrangement joins TRBV4-3 to TRBJ2-3, with 9 positions matching TRBD2. Trimming at V came to 1 base and at J to 2 bases, leaving 1 base not matched to a gene. The germline CDR1 and CDR2 sequences are LGHNA and YSLEER. This CDR3 has 15 amino acids. CDR3 loop: CASSQGLADTDTQYF. The DNA of the CDR3 is TGCGCCAGCAGCCAAGGACTAGCGGACACAGATACGCAGTATTTT.

The chain couples TRBV7-2 to TRBJ2-3, with unresolved D. V dropped 2 bases and J dropped 5 bases, with 14 bases sitting between them. Germline CDR1 reads SGHTA; CDR2 reads FQGNSA. This CDR3 spans 15 amino acids. The CDR3 DNA follows: TGTGCCAGCAGCTTACATAGAGGAATACAAGATACGCAGTATTTT. Translated: CASSLHRGIQDTQYF.

The rearrangement uses TRBV24-1 and TRBJ2-6; D unresolved. The germline gives CDR1 KGHDR, CDR2 SFDVKD. The CDR3 has 16 residues. Trimming took off 4 bases at V and 1 base at J, with 10 bases between the two ends. CDR3 in amino acids: CATSDLHPSGANVLTF. CDR3 coding DNA: TGTGCCACCAGTGACCTCCATCCTTCTGGGGCCAACGTCCTGACTTTC.

This chain connects TRBV4-3 to TRBJ1-5; D is ambiguous. V was cut by 4 bases and J by 4 bases, with 11 bases left in between. The germline gives CDR1 LGHNA, CDR2 YSLEER. This CDR3 contains 14 residues. CDR3 DNA: TGCGCCAGCAGCCGGAATAGAGGGAATCAGCCCCAGCATTTT. Translated, it gives CASSRNRGNQPQHF.

This rearrangement joins TRBV4-3 to TRBJ2-5, with a possible D match to TRBD1 (6 bases). The CDR3 has 16 residues. Germline V gene sequence: CDR1 LGHNA, CDR2 YSLEER. Trimming took 0 bases from V and 5 from J, leaving 16 bases between them. DNA of the CDR3: TGCGCCAGCAGCCAAGATCTGTTCAGGGGCTTTGAGACCCAGTACTTC. It encodes CASSQDLFRGFETQYF.

In its sample, this clonotype was seen a few times. This chain connects TRBV4-3 to TRBJ2-1, with D uncertain. Germline V gene sequence: CDR1 LGHNA, CDR2 YSLEER. CDR3 length: 15 residues. Trimming took 3 bases from V and 2 from J, leaving 11 bases between them. Here the CDR3 DNA reads TGCGCCAGCAGCCAGTCTTCCAGAACCTACAATGAGCAGTTCTTC. Amino acids: CASSQSSRTYNEQFF.

This clonotype was seen only a few times. The CDR3 nucleotides are TGTGCCAGCAGCACTCATTTGGGCGGGAGGCCAGATACGCAGTATTTT. Its translation is CASSTHLGGRPDTQYF. This chain uses TRBV7-2 with TRBJ2-3; 8 nucleotides line up with TRBD2. This CDR3 contains 16 residues. Trimming removed 5 bases from V and 4 bases from J; junction bases left unmatched: 11. CDR1 and CDR2 from the germline V gene are SGHTA and FQGNSA.